This TCR beta chain was identified in a study of T cells in localized non-small cell lung cancer. Method: immunoSEQ multiplex PCR; TCRdb's copy keeps in-frame clones and lacks some. The sample shows about 48,000 clones, around three quarters of them seen only once. Germline lookup yields CDR1 MRHNA and CDR2 SNTAGT. This CDR3 spans 16 amino acids. Between the trimmed V and J ends, which lost 0 bases and 0 bases, there was a span of 9 bases. The chain combines TRBV6-4 with TRBJ2-1; TRBD2 might be the D (5 bases). The receptor's source is a man aged 35-69 years with stage I squamous cell lung carcinoma. The sequenced sample was peripheral blood, obtained before any cancer treatment. CDR3 nucleotides: TGTGCCAGCAGTGACTCAGCGGTGAGCTCCTACAATGAGCAGTTCTTC. Translating gives CASSDSAVSSYNEQFF.